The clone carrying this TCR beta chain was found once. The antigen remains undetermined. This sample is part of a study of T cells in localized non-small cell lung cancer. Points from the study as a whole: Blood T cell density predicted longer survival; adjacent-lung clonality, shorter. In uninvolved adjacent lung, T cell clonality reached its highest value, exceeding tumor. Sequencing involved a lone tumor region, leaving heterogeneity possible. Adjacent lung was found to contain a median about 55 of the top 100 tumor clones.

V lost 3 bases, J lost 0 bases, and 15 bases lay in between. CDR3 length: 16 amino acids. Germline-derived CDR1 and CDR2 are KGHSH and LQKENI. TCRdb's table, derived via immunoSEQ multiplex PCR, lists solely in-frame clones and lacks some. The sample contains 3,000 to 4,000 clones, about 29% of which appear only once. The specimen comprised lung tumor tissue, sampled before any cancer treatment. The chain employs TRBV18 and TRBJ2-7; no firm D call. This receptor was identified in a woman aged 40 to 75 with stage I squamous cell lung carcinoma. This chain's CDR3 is CASSPDGLKISYEQYF. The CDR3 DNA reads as TGTGCCAGCTCACCCGACGGGCTGAAGATCTCCTACGAGCAGTACTTC.